This T cell receptor (beta chain) was captured by sequencing in a study of blood T cell repertoires in COVID-19. Across the study: PBMCs, B-cell-depleted T cells, or T cells provided the cDNA or gDNA that made up the material.

Some clones are missing from TCRdb's copy, which holds only in-frame ones; the method was immunoSEQ multiplex PCR. The data contain 75,000 to 95,000 clones, around 67% of them singletons. Germline V gene sequence: CDR1 SGHRS, CDR2 YFSETQ. The V end lost 6 bases, the J end lost 4 bases, and 14 bases lay between the germline ends. The CDR3 runs to 14 residues. The receptor was derived from a woman aged 60 to 75 in a cohort sampled during active or convalescent COVID-19. Sequencing was performed on peripheral blood. The chain is built from TRBV5-1 and TRBJ2-1; D perhaps matches TRBD1 (6 bases). This CDR3 reads CASNSGTPYNEQFF. The CDR3 DNA reads TGCGCCAGCAACTCCGGGACACCTTACAATGAGCAGTTCTTC. Based on the CDR3 plus reference TRBV5-1 and TRBJ2-1, the full variable domain is KAGVTQTPRYLIKTRGQQVTLSCSPISGHRSVSWYQQTPGQGLQFLFEYFSETQRNKGNFPGRFSGRQFSNSRSEMNVSTLELGDSALYLCASNSGTPYNEQFFGPGTRLTVL.